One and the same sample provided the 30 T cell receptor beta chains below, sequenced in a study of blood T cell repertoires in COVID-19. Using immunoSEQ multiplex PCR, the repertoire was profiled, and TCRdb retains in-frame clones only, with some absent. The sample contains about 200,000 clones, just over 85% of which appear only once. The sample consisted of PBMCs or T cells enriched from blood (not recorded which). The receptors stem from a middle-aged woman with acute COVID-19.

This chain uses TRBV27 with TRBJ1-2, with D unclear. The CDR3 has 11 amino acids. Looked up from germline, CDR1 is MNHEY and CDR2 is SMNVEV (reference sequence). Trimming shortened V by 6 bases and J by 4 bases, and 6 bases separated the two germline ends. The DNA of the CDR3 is TGTGCCAGCAGGTCCGGCTATGGCTACACCTTC. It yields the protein CASRSGYGYTF.

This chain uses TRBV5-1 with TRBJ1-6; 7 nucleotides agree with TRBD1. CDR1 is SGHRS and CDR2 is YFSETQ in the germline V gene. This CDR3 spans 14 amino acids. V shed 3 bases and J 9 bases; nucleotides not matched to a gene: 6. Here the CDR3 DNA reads TGCGCCAGCAGCTCCGGGACAGACCTTTCACCCCTCCACTTT. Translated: CASSSGTDLSPLHF.

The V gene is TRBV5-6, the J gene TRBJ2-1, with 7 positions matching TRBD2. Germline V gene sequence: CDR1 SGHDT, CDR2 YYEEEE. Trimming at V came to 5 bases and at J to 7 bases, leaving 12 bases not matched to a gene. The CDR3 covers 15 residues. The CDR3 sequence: CASRSGLAALNEQFF. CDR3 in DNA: TGTGCCAGCAGATCAGGGCTAGCGGCCCTAAATGAGCAGTTCTTC.

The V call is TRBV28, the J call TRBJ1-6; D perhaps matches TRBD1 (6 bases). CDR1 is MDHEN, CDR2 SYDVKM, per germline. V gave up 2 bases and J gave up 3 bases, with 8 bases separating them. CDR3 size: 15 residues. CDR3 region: CASSLTGSYNSPLHF. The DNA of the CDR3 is TGTGCCAGCAGTTTAACAGGGAGCTATAATTCACCCCTCCACTTT.

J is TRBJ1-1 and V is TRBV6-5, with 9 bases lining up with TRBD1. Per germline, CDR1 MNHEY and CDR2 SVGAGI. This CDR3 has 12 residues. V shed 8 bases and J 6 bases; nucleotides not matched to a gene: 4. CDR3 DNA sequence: TGTGCCAGCGGACAGGGGTATGCTGAAGCTTTCTTT. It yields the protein CASGQGYAEAFF.

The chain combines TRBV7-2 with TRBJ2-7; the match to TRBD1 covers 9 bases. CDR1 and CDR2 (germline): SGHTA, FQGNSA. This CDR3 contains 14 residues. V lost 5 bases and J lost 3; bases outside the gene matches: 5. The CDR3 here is CASSLGQGIYEQYF. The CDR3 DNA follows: TGTGCCAGCAGCCTCGGACAGGGGATCTACGAGCAGTACTTC.

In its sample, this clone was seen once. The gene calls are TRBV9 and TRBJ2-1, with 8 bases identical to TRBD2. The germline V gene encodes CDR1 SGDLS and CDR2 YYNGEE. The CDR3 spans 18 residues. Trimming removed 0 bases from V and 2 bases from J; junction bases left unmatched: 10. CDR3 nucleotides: TGTGCCAGCAGCGTAGACAGCGGGAGTACGATCACCTACAATGAGCAGTTCTTC. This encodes CASSVDSGSTITYNEQFF.

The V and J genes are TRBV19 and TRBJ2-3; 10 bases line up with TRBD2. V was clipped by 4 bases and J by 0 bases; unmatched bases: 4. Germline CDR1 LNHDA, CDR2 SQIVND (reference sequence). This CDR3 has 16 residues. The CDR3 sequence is CASSTRTSGSTDTQYF. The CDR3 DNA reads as TGTGCCAGTAGTACCCGGACTAGCGGCAGCACAGATACGCAGTATTTT.

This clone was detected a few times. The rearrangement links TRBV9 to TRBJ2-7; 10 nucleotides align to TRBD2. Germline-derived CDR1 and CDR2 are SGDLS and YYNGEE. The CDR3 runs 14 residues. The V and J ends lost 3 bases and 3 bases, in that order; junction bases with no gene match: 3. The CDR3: CASSASGSNYEQYF. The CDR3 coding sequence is TGTGCCAGCAGCGCTAGCGGGAGTAACTACGAGCAGTACTTC. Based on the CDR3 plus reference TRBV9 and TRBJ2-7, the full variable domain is DSGVTQTPKHLITATGQRVTLRCSPRSGDLSVYWYQQSLDQGLQFLIQYYNGEERAKGNILERFSAQQFPDLHSELNLSSLELGDSALYFCASSASGSNYEQYFGPGTRLTVT.

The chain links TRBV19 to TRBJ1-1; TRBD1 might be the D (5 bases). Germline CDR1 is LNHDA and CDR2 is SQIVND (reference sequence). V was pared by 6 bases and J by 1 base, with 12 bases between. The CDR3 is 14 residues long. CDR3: CASSREGWNTEAFF. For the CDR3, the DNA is TGTGCCAGTAGCAGGGAGGGGTGGAACACTGAAGCTTTCTTT.

DNA of the CDR3: TGTGCTAGTGGTCCAAGGGACACCTACGAGCAGTACTTC. As protein: CASGPRDTYEQYF. This chain links TRBV12-5 with TRBJ2-7; tentatively, D is TRBD1 (6 bases). Trimming pared 5 bases from V and 2 bases from J, leaving 10 bases between. Germline CDR1 is LGHNT and CDR2 is FRNRAP. The CDR3 extends over 13 amino acids.

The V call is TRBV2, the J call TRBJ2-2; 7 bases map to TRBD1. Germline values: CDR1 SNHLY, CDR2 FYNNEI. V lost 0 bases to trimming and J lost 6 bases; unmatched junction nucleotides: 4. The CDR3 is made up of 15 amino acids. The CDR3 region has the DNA TGTGCCAGCAGTGAAGCTGGAGACAGGGCCGGGGAGCTGTTTTTT. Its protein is CASSEAGDRAGELFF.

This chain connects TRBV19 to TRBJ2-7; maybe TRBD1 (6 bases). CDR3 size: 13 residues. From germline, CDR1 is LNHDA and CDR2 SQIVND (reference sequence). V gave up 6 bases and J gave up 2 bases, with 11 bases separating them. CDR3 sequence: CASRDSLTYEQYF. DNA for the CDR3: TGTGCCAGTAGGGACAGCTTAACCTACGAGCAGTACTTC.

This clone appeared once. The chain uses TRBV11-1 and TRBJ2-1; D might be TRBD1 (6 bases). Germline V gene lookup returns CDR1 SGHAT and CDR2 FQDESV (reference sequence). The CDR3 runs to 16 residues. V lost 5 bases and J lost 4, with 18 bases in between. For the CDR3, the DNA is TGTGCCAGCAGCCCTCAGACAGGTACCTCTTACAATGAGCAGTTCTTC. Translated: CASSPQTGTSYNEQFF.

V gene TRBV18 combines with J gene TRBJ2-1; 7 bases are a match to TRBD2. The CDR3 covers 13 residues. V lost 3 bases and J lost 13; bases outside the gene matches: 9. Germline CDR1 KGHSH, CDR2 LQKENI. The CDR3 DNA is TGTGCCAGCTCACCGGTGGGAGGGCCCCAACAGTTCTTC. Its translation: CASSPVGGPQQFF.

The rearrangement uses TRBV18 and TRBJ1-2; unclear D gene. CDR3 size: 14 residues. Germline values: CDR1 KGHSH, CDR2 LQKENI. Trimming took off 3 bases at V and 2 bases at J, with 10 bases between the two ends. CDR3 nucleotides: TGTGCCAGCTCACCCTCCGGTCGCAACTATGGCTACACCTTC. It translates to CASSPSGRNYGYTF.

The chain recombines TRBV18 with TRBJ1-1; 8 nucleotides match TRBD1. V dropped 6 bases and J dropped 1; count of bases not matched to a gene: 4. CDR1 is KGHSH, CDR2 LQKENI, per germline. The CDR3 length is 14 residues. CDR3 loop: CASSDGQGNTEAFF. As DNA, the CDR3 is TGTGCCAGCTCGGACGGACAGGGGAACACTGAAGCTTTCTTT.

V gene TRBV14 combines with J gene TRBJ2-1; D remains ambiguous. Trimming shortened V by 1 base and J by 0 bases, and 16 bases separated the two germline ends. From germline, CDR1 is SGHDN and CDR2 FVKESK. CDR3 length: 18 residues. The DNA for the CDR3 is TGTGCCAGCAGCCAAGCTACTTCCTCTTTAAGCTCCTACAATGAGCAGTTCTTC. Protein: CASSQATSSLSSYNEQFF. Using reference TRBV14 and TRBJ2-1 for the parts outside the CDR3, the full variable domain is EAGVTQFPSHSVIEKGQTVTLRCDPISGHDNLYWYRRVMGKEIKFLLHFVKESKQDESGMPNNRFLAERTGGTYSTLKVQPAELEDSGVYFCASSQATSSLSSYNEQFFGPGTRLTVL.

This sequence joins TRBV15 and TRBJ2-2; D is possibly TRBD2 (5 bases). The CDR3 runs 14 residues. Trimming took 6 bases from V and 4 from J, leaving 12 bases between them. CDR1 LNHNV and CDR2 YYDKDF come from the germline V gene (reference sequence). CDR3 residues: CATSILVVTGELFF. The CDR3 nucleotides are TGTGCCACCAGTATACTAGTAGTCACCGGGGAGCTGTTTTTT. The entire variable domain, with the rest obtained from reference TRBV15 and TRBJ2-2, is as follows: DAMVIQNPRYQVTQFGKPVTLSCSQTLNHNVMYWYQQKSSQAPKLLFHYYDKDFNNEADTPDNFQSRRPNTSFCFLDIRSPGLGDTAMYLCATSILVVTGELFFGEGSRLTVL.

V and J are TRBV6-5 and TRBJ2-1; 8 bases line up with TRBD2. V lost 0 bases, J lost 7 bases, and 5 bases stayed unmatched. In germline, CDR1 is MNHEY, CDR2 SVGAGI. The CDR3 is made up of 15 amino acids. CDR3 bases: TGTGCCAGCAGTTACTCCCAGCGGGAGAATAATGAGCAGTTCTTC. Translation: CASSYSQRENNEQFF.

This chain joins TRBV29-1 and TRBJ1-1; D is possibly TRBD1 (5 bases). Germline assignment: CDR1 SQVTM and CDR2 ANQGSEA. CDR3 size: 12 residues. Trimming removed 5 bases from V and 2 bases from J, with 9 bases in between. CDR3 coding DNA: TGCAGCGTTAAGGGGTTAAACACTGAAGCTTTCTTT. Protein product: CSVKGLNTEAFF.

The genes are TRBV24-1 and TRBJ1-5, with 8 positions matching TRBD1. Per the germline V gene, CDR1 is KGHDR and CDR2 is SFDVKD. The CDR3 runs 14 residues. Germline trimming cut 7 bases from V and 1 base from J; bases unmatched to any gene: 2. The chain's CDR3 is CATRGTGSNQPQHF. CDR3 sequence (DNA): TGTGCCACCAGGGGGACAGGAAGCAATCAGCCCCAGCATTTT.

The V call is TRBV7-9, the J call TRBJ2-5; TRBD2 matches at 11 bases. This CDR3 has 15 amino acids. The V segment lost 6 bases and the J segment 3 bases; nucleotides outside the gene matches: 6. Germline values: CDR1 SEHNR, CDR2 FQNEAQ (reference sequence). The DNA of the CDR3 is TGTGCCAGCAGATCACTAGCGGGAGTTGAAGAGACCCAGTACTTC. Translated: CASRSLAGVEETQYF.

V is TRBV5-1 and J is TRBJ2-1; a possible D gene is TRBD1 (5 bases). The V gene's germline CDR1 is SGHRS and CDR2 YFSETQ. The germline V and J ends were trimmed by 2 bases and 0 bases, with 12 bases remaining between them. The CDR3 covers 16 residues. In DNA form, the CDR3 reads TGCGCCAGCAGCTTAGGGGCCTCAAGCTCCTACAATGAGCAGTTCTTC. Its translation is CASSLGASSSYNEQFF.

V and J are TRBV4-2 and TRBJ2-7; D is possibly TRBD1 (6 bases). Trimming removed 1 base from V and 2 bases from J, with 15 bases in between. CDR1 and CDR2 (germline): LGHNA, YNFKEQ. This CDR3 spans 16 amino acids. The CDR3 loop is CASSQGTGSVPYEQYF. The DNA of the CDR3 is TGTGCCAGCAGCCAAGGTACAGGGAGCGTACCCTACGAGCAGTACTTC.

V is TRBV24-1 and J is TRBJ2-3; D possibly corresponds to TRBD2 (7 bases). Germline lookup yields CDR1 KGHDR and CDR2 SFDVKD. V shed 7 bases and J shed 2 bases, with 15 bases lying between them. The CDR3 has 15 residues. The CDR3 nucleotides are TGTGCCACCAGATCGGGGGGCTTCGACACAGATACGCAGTATTTT. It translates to CATRSGGFDTDTQYF.

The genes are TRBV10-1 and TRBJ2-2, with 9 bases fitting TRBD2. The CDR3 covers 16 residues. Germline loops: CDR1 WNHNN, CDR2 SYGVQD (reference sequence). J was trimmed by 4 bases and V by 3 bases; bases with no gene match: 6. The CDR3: CASSDSGSRGTGELFF. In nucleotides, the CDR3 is TGCGCCAGCAGTGATAGCGGGAGCAGGGGCACCGGGGAGCTGTTTTTT.

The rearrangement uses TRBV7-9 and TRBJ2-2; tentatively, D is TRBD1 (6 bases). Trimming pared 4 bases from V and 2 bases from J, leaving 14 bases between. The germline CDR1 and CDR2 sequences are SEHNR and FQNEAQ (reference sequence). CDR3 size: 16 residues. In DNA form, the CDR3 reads TGTGCCAGCAGCTCCCCCGGGACATCCAACACCGGGGAGCTGTTTTTT. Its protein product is CASSSPGTSNTGELFF.

The CDR3 sequence is CASSLRGTSYNEQFF. In DNA form, the CDR3 reads TGTGCCAGCAGCTTAAGGGGGACCTCCTACAATGAGCAGTTCTTC. The chain employs TRBV7-9 and TRBJ2-1; D may be TRBD1 (6 bases). This CDR3 spans 15 amino acids. The germline V gene encodes CDR1 SEHNR and CDR2 FQNEAQ (reference sequence). Trimming removed 2 bases from V and 0 bases from J, with 8 bases in between.

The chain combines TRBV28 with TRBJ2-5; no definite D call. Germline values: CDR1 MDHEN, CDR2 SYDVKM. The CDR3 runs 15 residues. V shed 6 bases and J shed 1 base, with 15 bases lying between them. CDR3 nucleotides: TGTGCCAGCAGCTCCCAGACAAAGCTCCAAGAGACCCAGTACTTC. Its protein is CASSSQTKLQETQYF.